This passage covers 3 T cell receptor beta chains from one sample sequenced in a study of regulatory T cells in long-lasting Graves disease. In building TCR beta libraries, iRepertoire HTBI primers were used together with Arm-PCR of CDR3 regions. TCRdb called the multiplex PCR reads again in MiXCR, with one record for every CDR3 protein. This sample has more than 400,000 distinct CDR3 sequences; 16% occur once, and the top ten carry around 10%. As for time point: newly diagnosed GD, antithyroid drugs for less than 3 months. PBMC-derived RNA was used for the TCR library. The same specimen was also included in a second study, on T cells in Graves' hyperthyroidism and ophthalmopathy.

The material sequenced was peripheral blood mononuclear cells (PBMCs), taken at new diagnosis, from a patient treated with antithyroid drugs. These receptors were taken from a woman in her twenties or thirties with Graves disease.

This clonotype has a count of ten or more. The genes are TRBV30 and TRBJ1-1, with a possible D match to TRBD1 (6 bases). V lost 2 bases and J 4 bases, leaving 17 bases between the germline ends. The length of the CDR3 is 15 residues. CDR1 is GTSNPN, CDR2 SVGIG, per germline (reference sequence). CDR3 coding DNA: TGTGCCTGGAGTTCTTGGGGGGCTTGGAGCACTGAAGCTTTCTTT. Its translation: CAWSSWGAWSTEAFF. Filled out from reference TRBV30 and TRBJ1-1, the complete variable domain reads SQTIHQWPATLVQPVGSPLSLECTVEGTSNPNLYWYRQAAGRGLQLLFYSVGIGQISSEVPQNLSASRPQDRQFILSSKKLLLSDSGFYLCAWSSWGAWSTEAFFGQGTRLTVV.

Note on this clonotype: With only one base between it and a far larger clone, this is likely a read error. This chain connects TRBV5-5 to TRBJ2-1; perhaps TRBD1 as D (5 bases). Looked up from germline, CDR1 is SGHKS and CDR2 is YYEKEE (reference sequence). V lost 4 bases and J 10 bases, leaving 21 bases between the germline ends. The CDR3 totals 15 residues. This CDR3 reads CASSQDSSGAYEQFF. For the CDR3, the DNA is TGTGCCAGCAGCCAAGACAGTTCTGGTGCCTACGAGCAGTTCTTC.

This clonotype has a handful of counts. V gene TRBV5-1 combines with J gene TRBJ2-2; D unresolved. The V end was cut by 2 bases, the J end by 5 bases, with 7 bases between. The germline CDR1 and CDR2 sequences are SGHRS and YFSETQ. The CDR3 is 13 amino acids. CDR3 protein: CASSFSRTGELFF. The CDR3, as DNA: TGCGCCAGCAGCTTCTCCAGAACCGGGGAGCTGTTTTTT.